The 14 T cell receptor beta chains presented below share a single source sample, sequenced in a study of blood T cell repertoires in COVID-19 (dated by TCRdb to about 2020). To prepare the library, the immunoSEQ multiplex PCR assay was applied. What TCRdb holds here is the immuneACCESS table cut down to in-frame rearrangements. Part of the clones is not present; checked against another copy, under half of the missing clones reflect an unresolved V gene, and the others are unexplained. A total of 250,000 to 350,000 clones appear in this sample, more than 75% of them only once. Of the sample, 2% to 2.5% is held by the ten largest clones. Sequencing input: peripheral blood. The receptors stem from a woman under 40 who had recovered from COVID-19.

The chain is built from TRBV7-2 and TRBJ2-3; TRBD1 matches at 7 bases. The ends lost 3 bases at V and 2 bases at J; junction bases unmatched: 11. This CDR3 contains 17 residues. In germline, CDR1 is SGHTA, CDR2 FQGNSA. The CDR3 reads CASSLGQTLDHTDTQYF. The CDR3, as DNA: TGTGCCAGCAGCTTGGGACAGACCTTAGACCACACAGATACGCAGTATTTT.

V gene TRBV10-3 combines with J gene TRBJ1-2; D is undetermined. This CDR3 region has 13 residues. V lost 2 bases and J 8 bases, leaving 12 bases between the germline ends. Germline V CDR1 and CDR2: ENHRY, SYGVKD. The CDR3 DNA reads as TGTGCCATCAGTGAGGGCAGAGCGATGGGCTACACCTTC. This sequence encodes CAISEGRAMGYTF.

The rearrangement joins TRBV7-6 to TRBJ2-6, with D hard to call. The length of the CDR3 is 16 residues. Trimming removed 5 bases from V and 2 bases from J, with 13 bases in between. Germline values: CDR1 SGHVS, CDR2 FNYEAQ. The CDR3 sequence: CASSPTLETGANVLTF. The CDR3 nucleotides are TGTGCCAGCAGCCCAACCTTAGAAACTGGGGCCAACGTCCTGACTTTC.

This chain uses TRBV27 with TRBJ1-6; D ambiguous. This CDR3 is 15 amino acids long. Germline CDR1 reads MNHEY; CDR2 reads SMNVEV (reference sequence). Trimming shortened V by 3 bases and J by 0 bases, and 6 bases separated the two germline ends. The CDR3 region has the DNA TGTGCCAGCAGTTTCGAGTTCTCCTATAATTCACCCCTCCACTTT. Translated: CASSFEFSYNSPLHF.

The rearrangement joins TRBV6-2 or TRBV6-3 to TRBJ1-2, with TRBD1 matching over 10 bases. With 5 bases clipped from V and 5 bases from J, the junction kept 5 bases outside the gene matches. The CDR3 spans 14 residues. The V gene's germline CDR1 is MNHEY and CDR2 SVGEGT. CDR3 in amino acids: CASSPPGQGYGYTF. The CDR3, as DNA: TGTGCCAGCAGTCCACCGGGACAGGGGTATGGCTACACCTTC.

The chain links TRBV19 to TRBJ1-5, with D possibly TRBD1 on 6 matching bases. CDR1 LNHDA and CDR2 SQIVND come from the germline V gene (reference sequence). Trimming shortened V by 4 bases and J by 2 bases, and 12 bases separated the two germline ends. The CDR3 is made up of 15 amino acids. This chain's CDR3 is CASSTTGYGNQPQHF. As DNA, the CDR3 is TGTGCCAGTAGTACTACAGGGTACGGCAATCAGCCCCAGCATTTT.

The chain is built from TRBV18 and TRBJ2-1; D unresolved. This CDR3 spans 13 amino acids. In germline, CDR1 is KGHSH, CDR2 LQKENI. With 4 bases removed from V and 6 bases from J, the gap between germline ends came to 10 bases. The CDR3, as DNA: TGTGCCAGCTCACTATCTGGCGGCAATGAGCAGTTCTTC. Its protein product is CASSLSGGNEQFF.

In its sample, this clone was seen a few times. The chain carries TRBV28 and TRBJ2-1; 10 bases match TRBD1. Trimming at V came to 3 bases and at J to 5 bases, leaving 4 bases not matched to a gene. Germline V lookup: CDR1 MDHEN, CDR2 SYDVKM. The CDR3 loop spans 15 amino acids. The CDR3 spells CASSFPGTGDNEQFF. CDR3 in DNA: TGTGCCAGCAGTTTCCCCGGGACAGGGGACAATGAGCAGTTCTTC.

Written as DNA, the CDR3 is TGTGCCAGCAGCCAAGAGGGGTTTTTGGGGGGTTACAATGAGCAGTTCTTC. Translating it yields CASSQEGFLGGYNEQFF. The J gene is TRBJ2-1, the V gene TRBV14; D is possibly TRBD2 (6 bases). The CDR3 consists of 17 residues. CDR1 and CDR2 (germline): SGHDN, FVKESK. V was trimmed by 0 bases and J by 4 bases, leaving 16 bases between them.

The chain combines TRBV5-5 with TRBJ2-3; no definite D call. Germline V lookup: CDR1 SGHKS, CDR2 YYEKEE (reference sequence). There are 12 residues in the CDR3. V lost 2 bases to trimming and J lost 14 bases, with 15 bases between them. The CDR3 DNA sequence: TGTGCCAGCAGCTTAAGAGAGAATGTTCCGTATTTT. The encoded protein is CASSLRENVPYF.

This chain joins TRBV5-4 and TRBJ2-6, with TRBD2 matching 11 bases. Germline trimming cut 4 bases from V and 0 bases from J; bases unmatched to any gene: 12. In germline, CDR1 is SGHNT, CDR2 YYREEE (reference sequence). This CDR3 contains 20 residues. The CDR3 reads CASSTVPSGRLGSGANVLTF. In nucleotides, the CDR3 is TGTGCCAGCAGCACGGTGCCTAGCGGGAGGCTAGGCTCTGGGGCCAACGTCCTGACTTTC.

The chain recombines TRBV6-6 with TRBJ2-7, with 9 positions matching TRBD1. Germline assignment: CDR1 MNHNY and CDR2 SVGAGI (reference sequence). The junction had 7 bases not matched to a gene; V was cut back by 5 bases and J by 2 bases. The CDR3 totals 15 residues. CDR3 residues: CASSRTGAGAYEQYF. The CDR3 bases are TGTGCCAGCAGTAGGACAGGGGCCGGGGCCTACGAGCAGTACTTC.

The rearrangement joins TRBV7-2 to TRBJ2-1; 8 bases line up with TRBD1. This CDR3 has 19 residues. The germline CDR1 and CDR2 sequences are SGHTA and FQGNSA. J lost 3 bases, V lost 0 bases, and 13 bases had no gene match. The CDR3 loop is CASSLAPWTGKRGYNEQFF. CDR3 in DNA: TGTGCCAGCAGCTTAGCGCCATGGACAGGGAAGAGGGGCTACAATGAGCAGTTCTTC.

The J gene is TRBJ1-5, the V gene TRBV5-1; D remains unclear. Trimming cost V 0 bases and J 1 base, with 8 bases left between them. Germline loops: CDR1 SGHRS, CDR2 YFSETQ. This CDR3 comprises 15 residues. The CDR3 DNA follows: TGCGCCAGCAGCTTGGGGGCGGGGAGCAATCAGCCCCAGCATTTT. Protein: CASSLGAGSNQPQHF. Full variable domain (missing parts from reference TRBV5-1 and TRBJ1-5): KAGVTQTPRYLIKTRGQQVTLSCSPISGHRSVSWYQQTPGQGLQFLFEYFSETQRNKGNFPGRFSGRQFSNSRSEMNVSTLELGDSALYLCASSLGAGSNQPQHFGDGTRLSIL.